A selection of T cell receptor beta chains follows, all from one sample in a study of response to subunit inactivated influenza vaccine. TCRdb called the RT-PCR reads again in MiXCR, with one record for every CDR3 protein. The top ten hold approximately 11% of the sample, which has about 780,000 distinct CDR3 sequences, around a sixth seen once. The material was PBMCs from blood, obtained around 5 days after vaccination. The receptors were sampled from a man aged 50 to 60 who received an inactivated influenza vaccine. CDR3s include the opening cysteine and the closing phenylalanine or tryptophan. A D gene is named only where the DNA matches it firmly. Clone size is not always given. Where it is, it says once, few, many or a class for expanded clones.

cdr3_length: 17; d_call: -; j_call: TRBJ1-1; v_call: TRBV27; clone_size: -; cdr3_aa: CASMVLGFGGPNTEAFF; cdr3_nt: TGTGCCAGCATGGTGTTGGGTTTCGGGGGCCCCAACACTGAAGCTTTCTTT
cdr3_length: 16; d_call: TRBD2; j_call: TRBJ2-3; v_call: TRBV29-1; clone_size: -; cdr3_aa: CSVEDRVAGGTDTQYF; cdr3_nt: TGCAGCGTTGAAGATCGGGTAGCGGGAGGTACAGATACGCAGTATTTT
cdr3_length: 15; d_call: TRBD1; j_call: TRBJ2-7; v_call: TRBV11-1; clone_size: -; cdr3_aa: CASSLRTGAVYEQYF; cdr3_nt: TGTGCCAGCAGCTTACGGACAGGGGCGGTCTACGAGCAGTACTTC
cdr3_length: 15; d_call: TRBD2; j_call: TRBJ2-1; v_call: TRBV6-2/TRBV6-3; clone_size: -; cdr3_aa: CASRSGTSGFNEQFF; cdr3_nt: TGTGCCAGCAGATCCGGGACTAGCGGATTCAATGAGCAGTTCTTC
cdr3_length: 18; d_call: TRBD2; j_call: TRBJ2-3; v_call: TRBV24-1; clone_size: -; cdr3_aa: CATSDAVRLAGGTDTQYF; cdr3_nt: TGTGCCACCAGTGATGCCGTCAGGCTAGCGGGAGGAACAGATACGCAGTATTTT
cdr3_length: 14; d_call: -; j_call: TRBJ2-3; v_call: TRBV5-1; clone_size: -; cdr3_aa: CASSLVNWADTQYF; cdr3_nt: TGCGCCAGCAGCTTGGTGAATTGGGCAGATACGCAGTATTTT
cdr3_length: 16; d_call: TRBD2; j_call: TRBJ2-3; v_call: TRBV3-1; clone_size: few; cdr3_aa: CASSQGGTSGVDTQYF; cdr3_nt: TGTGCCAGCAGCCAAGGTGGGACTAGCGGAGTAGATACGCAGTATTTT
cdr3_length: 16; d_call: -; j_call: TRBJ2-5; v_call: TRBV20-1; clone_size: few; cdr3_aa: CSARDLFTGRQETQYF; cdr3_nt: TGCAGTGCTAGAGATCTATTCACAGGGCGACAAGAGACCCAGTACTTC
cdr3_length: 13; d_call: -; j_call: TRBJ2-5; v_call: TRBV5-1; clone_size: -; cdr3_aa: CASMSRGQETQYF; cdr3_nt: TGCGCCAGCATGAGCAGGGGCCAAGAGACCCAGTACTTC
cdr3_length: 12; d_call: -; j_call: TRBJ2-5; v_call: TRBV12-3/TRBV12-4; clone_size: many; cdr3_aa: CASSFGWETQYF; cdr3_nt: TGTGCCAGCAGTTTCGGGTGGGAGACCCAGTACTTC